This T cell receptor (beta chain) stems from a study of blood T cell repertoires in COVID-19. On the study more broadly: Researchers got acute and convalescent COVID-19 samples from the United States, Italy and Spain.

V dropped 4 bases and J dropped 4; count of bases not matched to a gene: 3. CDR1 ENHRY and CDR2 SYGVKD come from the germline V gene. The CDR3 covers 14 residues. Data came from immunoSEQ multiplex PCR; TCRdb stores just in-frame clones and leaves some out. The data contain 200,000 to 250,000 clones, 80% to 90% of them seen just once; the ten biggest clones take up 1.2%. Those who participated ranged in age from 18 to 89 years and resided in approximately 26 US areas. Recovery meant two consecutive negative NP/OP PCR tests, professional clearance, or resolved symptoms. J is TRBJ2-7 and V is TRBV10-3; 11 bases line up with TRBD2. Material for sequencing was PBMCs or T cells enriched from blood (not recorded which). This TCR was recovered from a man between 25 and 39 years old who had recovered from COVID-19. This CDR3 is CAISVGTSGYEQYF. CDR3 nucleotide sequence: TGTGCCATCAGTGTTGGGACTAGCGGATACGAGCAGTACTTC.